The source of this T cell receptor (beta chain) is a study of control samples from healthy donors and cancer patients. Germline CDR1 GTSNPN, CDR2 SVGIG (reference sequence). The CDR3 runs 15 residues. V shed 4 bases and J 0 bases; nucleotides not matched to a gene: 5. TCRdb's table, derived via immunoSEQ multiplex PCR, lists solely in-frame clones and lacks some. The table records about 100,000 clones, approximately 84% of them present only once. Sample: blood. The source of this sequence is a woman in her 50s in good health. The chain employs TRBV30 and TRBJ2-3; 9 bases line up with TRBD2. The CDR3, as DNA: TGTGCCTGGACCATAGCGGGAGCTAGCACAGATACGCAGTATTTT. Its protein product is CAWTIAGASTDTQYF.